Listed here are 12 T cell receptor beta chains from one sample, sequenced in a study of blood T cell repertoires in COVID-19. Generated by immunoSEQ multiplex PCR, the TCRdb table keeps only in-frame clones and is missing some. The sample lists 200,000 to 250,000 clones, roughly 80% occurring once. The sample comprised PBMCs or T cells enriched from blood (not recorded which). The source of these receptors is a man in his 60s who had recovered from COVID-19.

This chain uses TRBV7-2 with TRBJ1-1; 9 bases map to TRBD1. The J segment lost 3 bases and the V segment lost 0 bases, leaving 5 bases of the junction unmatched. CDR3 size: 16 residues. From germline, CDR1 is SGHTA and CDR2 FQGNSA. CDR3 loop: CASSLAAGQGYTEAFF. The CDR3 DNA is TGTGCCAGCAGCTTAGCCGCGGGACAGGGTTACACTGAAGCTTTCTTT.

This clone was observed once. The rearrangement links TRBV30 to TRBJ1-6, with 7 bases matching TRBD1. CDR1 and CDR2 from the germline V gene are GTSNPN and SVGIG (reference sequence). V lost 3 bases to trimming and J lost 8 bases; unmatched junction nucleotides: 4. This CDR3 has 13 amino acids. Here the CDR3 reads CAWRGTVDSPLHF. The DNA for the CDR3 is TGTGCCTGGAGGGGGACAGTGGATTCACCCCTCCACTTT. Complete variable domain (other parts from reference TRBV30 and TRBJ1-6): SQTIHQWPATLVQPVGSPLSLECTVEGTSNPNLYWYRQAAGRGLQLLFYSVGIGQISSEVPQNLSASRPQDRQFILSSKKLLLSDSGFYLCAWRGTVDSPLHFGNGTRLTVT.

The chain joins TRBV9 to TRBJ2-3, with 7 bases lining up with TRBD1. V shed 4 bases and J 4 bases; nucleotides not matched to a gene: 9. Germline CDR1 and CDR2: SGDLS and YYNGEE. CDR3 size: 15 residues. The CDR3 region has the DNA TGTGCCAGCAGCCCCAGAGGGGGCGGTGCAGATACGCAGTATTTT. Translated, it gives CASSPRGGGADTQYF.

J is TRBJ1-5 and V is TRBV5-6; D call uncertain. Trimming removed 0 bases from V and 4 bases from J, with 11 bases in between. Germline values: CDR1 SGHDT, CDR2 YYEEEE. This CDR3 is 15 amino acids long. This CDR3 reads CASSLVNGGNQPQHF. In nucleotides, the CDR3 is TGTGCCAGCAGCTTGGTTAACGGCGGGAATCAGCCCCAGCATTTT.

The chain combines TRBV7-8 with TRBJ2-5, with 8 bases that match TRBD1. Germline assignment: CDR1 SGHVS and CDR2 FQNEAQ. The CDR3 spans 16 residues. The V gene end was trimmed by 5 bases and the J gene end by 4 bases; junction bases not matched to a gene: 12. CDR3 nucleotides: TGTGCCAGCAGCCAGCACCGGGACAGGCGATTAGAGACCCAGTACTTC. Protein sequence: CASSQHRDRRLETQYF.

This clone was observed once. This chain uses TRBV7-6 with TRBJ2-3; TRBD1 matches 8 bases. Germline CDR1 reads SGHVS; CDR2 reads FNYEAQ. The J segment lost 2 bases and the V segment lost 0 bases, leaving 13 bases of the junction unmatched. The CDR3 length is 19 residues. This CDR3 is CASSLAFGQGADITDTQYF. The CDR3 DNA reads TGTGCCAGCAGCTTAGCTTTTGGTCAGGGGGCGGACATCACAGATACGCAGTATTTT.

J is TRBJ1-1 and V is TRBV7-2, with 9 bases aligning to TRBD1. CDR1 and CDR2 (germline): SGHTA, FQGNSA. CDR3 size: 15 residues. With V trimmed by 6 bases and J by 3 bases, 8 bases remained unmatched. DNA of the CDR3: TGTGCCAGCAGTAAACAGGGGGCGCGGGACACTGAAGCTTTCTTT. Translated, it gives CASSKQGARDTEAFF.

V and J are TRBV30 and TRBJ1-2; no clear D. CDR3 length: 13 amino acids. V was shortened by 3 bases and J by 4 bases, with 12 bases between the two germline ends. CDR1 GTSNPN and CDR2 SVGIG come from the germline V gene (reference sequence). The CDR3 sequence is CAWSPGDFYGYTF. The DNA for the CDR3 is TGTGCCTGGAGCCCCGGCGACTTCTATGGCTACACCTTC.

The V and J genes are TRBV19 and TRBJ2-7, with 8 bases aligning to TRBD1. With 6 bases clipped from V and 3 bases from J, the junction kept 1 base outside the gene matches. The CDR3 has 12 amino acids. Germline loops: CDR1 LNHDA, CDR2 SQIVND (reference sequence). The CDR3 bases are TGTGCCAGTAGGGACAGGGACTACGAGCAGTACTTC. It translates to CASRDRDYEQYF. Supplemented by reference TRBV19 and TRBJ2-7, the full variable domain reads DGGITQSPKYLFRKEGQNVTLSCEQNLNHDAMYWYRQDPGQGLRLIYYSQIVNDFQKGDIAEGYSVSREKKESFPLTVTSAQKNPTAFYLCASRDRDYEQYFGPGTRLTVT.

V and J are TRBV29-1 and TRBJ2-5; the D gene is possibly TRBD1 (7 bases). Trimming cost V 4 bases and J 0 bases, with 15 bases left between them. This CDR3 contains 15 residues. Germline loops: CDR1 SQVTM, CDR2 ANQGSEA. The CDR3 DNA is TGCAGCGTTGTAACAGGAGGGGGCCACCAAGAGACCCAGTACTTC. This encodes CSVVTGGGHQETQYF. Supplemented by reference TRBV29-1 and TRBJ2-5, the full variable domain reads SAVISQKPSRDICQRGTSLTIQCQVDSQVTMMFWYRQQPGQSLTLIATANQGSEATYESGFVIDKFPISRPNLTFSTLTVSNMSPEDSSIYLCSVVTGGGHQETQYFGPGTRLLVL.

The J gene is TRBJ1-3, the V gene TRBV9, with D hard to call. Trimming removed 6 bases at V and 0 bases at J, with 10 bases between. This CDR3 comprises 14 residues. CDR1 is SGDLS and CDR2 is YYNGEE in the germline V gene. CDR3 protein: CASTPGSSGNTIYF. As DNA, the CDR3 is TGTGCCAGCACCCCGGGTAGCTCTGGAAACACCATATATTTT.

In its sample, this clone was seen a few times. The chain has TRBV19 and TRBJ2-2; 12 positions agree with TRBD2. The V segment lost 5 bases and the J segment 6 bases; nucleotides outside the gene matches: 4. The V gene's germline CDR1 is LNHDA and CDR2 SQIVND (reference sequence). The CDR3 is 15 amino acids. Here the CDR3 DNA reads TGTGCCAGTAGTTCATCTAGCGGGGGGGCCGGGGAGCTGTTTTTT. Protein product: CASSSSSGGAGELFF.